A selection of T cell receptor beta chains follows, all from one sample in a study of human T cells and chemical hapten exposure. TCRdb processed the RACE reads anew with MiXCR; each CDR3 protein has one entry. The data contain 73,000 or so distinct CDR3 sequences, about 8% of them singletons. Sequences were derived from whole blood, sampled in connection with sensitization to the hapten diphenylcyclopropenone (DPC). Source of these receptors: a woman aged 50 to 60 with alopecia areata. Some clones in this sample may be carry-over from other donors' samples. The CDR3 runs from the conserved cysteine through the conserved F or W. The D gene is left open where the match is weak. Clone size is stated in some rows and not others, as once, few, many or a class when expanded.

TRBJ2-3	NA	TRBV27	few	TGTGCCAGCAGTTTAATTAGGGATGATACGCAGTATTTT	CASSLIRDDTQYF
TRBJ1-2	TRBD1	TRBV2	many	TGTGCCAGCATCTCAGGACAGGGGGATGGCTACACCTTC	CASISGQGDGYTF
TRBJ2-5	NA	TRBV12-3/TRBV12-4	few	TGTGCCAGCAGTTTTTATATGAGGGAGACCCAGTACTTC	CASSFYMRETQYF
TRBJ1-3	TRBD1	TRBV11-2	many	TGTGCCAGCAGCCCGGGGACAGGGCGGACAGGAAACACCATATATTTT	CASSPGTGRTGNTIYF
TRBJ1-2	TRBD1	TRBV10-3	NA	TGTGCCATCAGTGAGGACAGGGACTTCTATGGCTACACCTTC	CAISEDRDFYGYTF
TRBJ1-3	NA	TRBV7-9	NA	TGTGCCAGCAGCTTTAGGGAACCCAGCTCTGGAAACACCATATATTTT	CASSFREPSSGNTIYF
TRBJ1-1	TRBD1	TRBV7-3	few	TGTGCCAGCAGCCTCTCAGGGGGCATGAACACTGAAGCTTTCTTT	CASSLSGGMNTEAFF
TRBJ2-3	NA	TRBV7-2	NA	TGTGCCAGCAGTTCCGACAGACTTAGTACTACGCAGTATTTT	CASSSDRLSTTQYF
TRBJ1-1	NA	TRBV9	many	TGTGCCAGCAGCGGCGGGACAAACCCCACCCTAAACACTGAAGCTTTCTTT	CASSGGTNPTLNTEAFF
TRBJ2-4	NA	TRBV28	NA	TGTGCTATCGGAAAGGTAGCCAAAAACATTCAGTACTTC	CAIGKVAKNIQYF
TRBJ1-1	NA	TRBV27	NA	TGTGCCAGCAGTTTATGGGGGAACACTGAAGCTTTCTTT	CASSLWGNTEAFF
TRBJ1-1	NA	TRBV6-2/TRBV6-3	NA	TGTGCCAGCAGACGCGGACAGCGTGAAGCTTTCTTT	CASRRGQREAFF
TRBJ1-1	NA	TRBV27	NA	TGTGCCAGCAGTTCCCGGGCTGAAGCTTTCTTT	CASSSRAEAFF
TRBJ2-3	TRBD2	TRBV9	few	TGTGCCAGCAGCCCCCGGCTAGCGGGAGGGAGGGATACGCAGTATTTT	CASSPRLAGGRDTQYF
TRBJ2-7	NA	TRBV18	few	TGTGCCAGCTCACCACCCGCCGGAACCTACGAGCAGTACTTC	CASSPPAGTYEQYF
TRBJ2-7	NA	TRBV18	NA	TGTGCCAGCTCACCAGGCACGGGAAATAGGGAGTACTTC	CASSPGTGNREYF
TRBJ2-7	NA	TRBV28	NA	TGTGCCAGCAGTGACGGATCCTACGAGCAGTACTTC	CASSDGSYEQYF
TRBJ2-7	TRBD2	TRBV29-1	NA	TGCAGCGTAACCGGACTAGCGGGAGCCGACGAGCAGTACTTC	CSVTGLAGADEQYF
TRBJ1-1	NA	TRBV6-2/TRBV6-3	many	TGTGCCAGCATAAAGCTTGGATGGGCTGAAGCTTTCTTT	CASIKLGWAEAFF
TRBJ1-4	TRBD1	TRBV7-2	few	TGTGCCAGCAGCTCCTGGACAGGGCGTGAAAAACTGTTTTTT	CASSSWTGREKLFF
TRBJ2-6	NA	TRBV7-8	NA	TGTGCCAGCAGCGCCCGTGGGATTGGGGCCAACGTCCTGACTTTC	CASSARGIGANVLTF
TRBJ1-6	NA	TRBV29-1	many	TGCAGCGTTGAAGAGGTCGTCTACCGGTATAATTCACCCCTCCACTTT	CSVEEVVYRYNSPLHF
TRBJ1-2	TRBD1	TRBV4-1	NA	TGCGCCAGCAGCCAGGATCGGACAGGGACCACTGGCTATGGCTACACCTTC	CASSQDRTGTTGYGYTF
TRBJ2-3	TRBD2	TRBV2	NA	TGTGCCGCGGGAGCAGATACGCAGTATTTT	CAAGADTQYF
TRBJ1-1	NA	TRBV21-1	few	TGTGCCACCTACATGAACACTGAAGCTTTCTTT	CATYMNTEAFF
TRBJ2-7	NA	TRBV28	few	TGTGCCAGCAGTTTAAAGTTCAGGGAGCAGTACTTC	CASSLKFREQYF
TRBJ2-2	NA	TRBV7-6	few	TGTGCCAGCAGCTTCCCCCCCGGGGAGCTGTTTTTT	CASSFPPGELFF
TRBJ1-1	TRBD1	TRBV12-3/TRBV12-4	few	TGTGCCAGCACCCTGACAGGGATGTTCACTGAAGCTTTCTTT	CASTLTGMFTEAFF
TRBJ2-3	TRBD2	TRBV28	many	TGTGCCAGCAGTTTGGGGCTAGCGGGAGATACGCAGTATTTT	CASSLGLAGDTQYF
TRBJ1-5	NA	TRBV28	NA	TGTGCCAGCAGTTCCCTAATTGGGGCAGGCAATCAGCCCCAGCATTTT	CASSSLIGAGNQPQHF
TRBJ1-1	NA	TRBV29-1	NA	TGCAGCGTGCTCGTGAACACTGAAGCTTTCTTT	CSVLVNTEAFF
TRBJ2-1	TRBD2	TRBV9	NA	TGTGCCAGCAGCGTAAAGACTAGCGACATACACTCCTACAATGAGCAGTTCTTC	CASSVKTSDIHSYNEQFF
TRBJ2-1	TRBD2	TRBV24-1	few	TGTGCCACGGGTGCGGGGGGGCTGAGGAATGAGCAGTTCTTC	CATGAGGLRNEQFF
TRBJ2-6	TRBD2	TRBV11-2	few	TGTGCCAGCAGCACCCGGACTAGCGCCTCTGGGGCCAACGTCCTGACTTTC	CASSTRTSASGANVLTF
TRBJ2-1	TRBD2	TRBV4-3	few	TGCGCCAGCAGCGGGAGGGACTTCCGCTCCTACAATGAGCAGTTCTTC	CASSGRDFRSYNEQFF
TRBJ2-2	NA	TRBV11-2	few	TGTGCCAGCAGCTTAGAGCCATTAGACACCGGGGAGCTGTTTTTT	CASSLEPLDTGELFF
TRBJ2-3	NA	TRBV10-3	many	TGTGCCATCCGGGTTACAGATACGCAGTATTTT	CAIRVTDTQYF
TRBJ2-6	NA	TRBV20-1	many	TGCAGTGCTAGTAGACAGGTGGGGGCTGCTGGGGCCAACGTCCTGACTTTC	CSASRQVGAAGANVLTF
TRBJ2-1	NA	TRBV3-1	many	TGTGCCAGCAGCCCTGGCCCTACAGGAACTGAGCAGTTCTTC	CASSPGPTGTEQFF
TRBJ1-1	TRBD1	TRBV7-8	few	TGTGCCAGCAGCTTAGGAGACAGGGGGAACACTGAAGCTTTCTTT	CASSLGDRGNTEAFF
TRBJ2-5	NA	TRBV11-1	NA	TGTGCCAGCAGCCCATACATGGGAGAGACCCAGTACTTC	CASSPYMGETQYF
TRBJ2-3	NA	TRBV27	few	TGTGCCAGCACAACAGATACGCAGTATTTT	CASTTDTQYF
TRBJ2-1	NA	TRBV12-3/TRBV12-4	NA	TGTGCCAGCAGTTTTTCCGGGACTCAGGGGGAGCAGTTCTTC	CASSFSGTQGEQFF
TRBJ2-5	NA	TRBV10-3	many	TGTGCCACGGAAGAGACAATTGGGGATTTGGAGACCCAGTACTTC	CATEETIGDLETQYF
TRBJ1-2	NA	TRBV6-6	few	TGTGCCAGCAGTTACCCTCCCGGGACCGGTTATGGCTATGGCTACACCTTC	CASSYPPGTGYGYGYTF
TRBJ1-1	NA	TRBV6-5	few	TGTGCCAGCAGTTACTCTGCGCAGGCAAACACTGAAGCTTTCTTT	CASSYSAQANTEAFF
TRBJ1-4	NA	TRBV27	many	TGTGCCAGCAGTGGGCAGGGGAGTGAAAAACTGTTTTTT	CASSGQGSEKLFF
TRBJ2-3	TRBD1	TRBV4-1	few	TGCGCCAGCAGCTCACGACAGGGGAGCTCAGATACGCAGTATTTT	CASSSRQGSSDTQYF
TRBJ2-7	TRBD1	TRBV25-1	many	TGTGCCAGCAGTGAATGGGCCCGGACAGGGACCTACGAGCAGTACTTC	CASSEWARTGTYEQYF
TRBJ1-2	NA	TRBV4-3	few	TGCGCCAGCAGCCCAGAAGTAGCTAACTATGGCTACACCTTC	CASSPEVANYGYTF
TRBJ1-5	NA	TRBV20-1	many	TGCAGTGCTTCCCCATCCGGGTTTAACAATCAGCCCCAGCATTTT	CSASPSGFNNQPQHF